Below are 9 T cell receptor beta chains sequenced from a single sample in a study of T cell repertoires in cytomegalovirus infection. No cognate antigen is known for these TCRs. MiXCR, run by TCRdb on the reads, gives a single entry per CDR3 protein. The sample has about 890,000 distinct CDR3 sequences, approximately 33% seen once. Here the sequenced sample was cultured CD8+ T cells from PBMCs, taken from culture after CMV antigen stimulation. The receptors were sampled from a human donor in good health (CMV status not recorded). Some clones in this sample may be carry-over from other donors' samples.

This clonotype showed up many times. This sequence joins TRBV6-2 or TRBV6-3 and TRBJ2-2; no clear D gene. The germline V gene encodes CDR1 MNHEY and CDR2 SVGEGT. V was clipped by 3 bases and J by 5 bases, with 10 bases between them. The CDR3 is 14 residues long. The CDR3 sequence: CASSYRQLTGELFF. DNA for the CDR3: TGTGCCAGCAGTTATCGGCAGCTAACCGGGGAGCTGTTTTTT.

The V call is TRBV12-5, the J call TRBJ2-3; no reliable D call. Germline V gene lookup returns CDR1 LGHNT and CDR2 FRNRAP. This CDR3 has 12 residues. V shed 6 bases and J shed 6 bases, with 10 bases lying between them. As DNA, the CDR3 is TGTGCTAGTGGGTCCGGCGTGGATACGCAGTATTTT. Translating it yields CASGSGVDTQYF. Filled out from reference TRBV12-5 and TRBJ2-3, the complete variable domain reads DARVTQTPRHKVTEMGQEVTMRCQPILGHNTVFWYRQTMMQGLELLAYFRNRAPLDDSGMPKDRFSAEMPDATLATLKIQPSEPRDSAVYFCASGSGVDTQYFGPGTRLTVL.

This clonotype was picked up many times. V and J are TRBV10-3 and TRBJ2-1; TRBD2 matches at 8 bases. Germline values: CDR1 ENHRY, CDR2 SYGVKD. The CDR3 is 15 residues long. V shed 3 bases, J shed 5 bases, and the junction held 6 bases outside the gene matches. In nucleotides, the CDR3 is TGTGCCATCAGTGACCCGGGGGGGAGTAACAATGAGCAGTTCTTC. Its translation is CAISDPGGSNNEQFF.

This clonotype was seen a handful of times. This sequence joins TRBV25-1 and TRBJ2-3, with D possibly being TRBD2 (5 bases). The CDR3 loop spans 19 amino acids. Germline CDR1 and CDR2: MGHDK and SYGVNS. Trimming took 0 bases from V and 0 from J, leaving 19 bases between them. The CDR3, as DNA: TGTGCCAGCAGTGAATATTTCCCTCTACTAGGATCTAGCACAGATACGCAGTATTTT. Translated: CASSEYFPLLGSSTDTQYF.

This clonotype was observed at least ten times. The rearrangement uses TRBV7-2 and TRBJ1-1; no clear D gene. Trimming stripped 5 bases from V and 1 base from J, with 11 bases between. The CDR3 totals 14 residues. CDR1 SGHTA and CDR2 FQGNSA come from the germline V gene. CDR3 in amino acids: CASSPSVGNTEAFF. CDR3 bases: TGTGCCAGCAGCCCGAGCGTGGGGAACACTGAAGCTTTCTTT.

The chain joins TRBV4-3 to TRBJ1-6, with 8 positions matching TRBD1. Per the germline V gene, CDR1 is LGHNA and CDR2 is YSLEER. The ends lost 4 bases at V and 5 bases at J; junction bases unmatched: 4. The CDR3 is 15 residues long. CDR3 residues: CASSRGGQDNSPLHF. CDR3 DNA: TGCGCCAGCAGCCGAGGGGGACAGGATAATTCACCCCTCCACTTT.

The CDR3 DNA reads TGTGCCAGCAGCCCCTGGTCCTACTCTGGGGCCAACGTCCTGACTTTC. This codes for CASSPWSYSGANVLTF. The chain uses TRBV7-9 and TRBJ2-6; D ambiguous. The germline V gene encodes CDR1 SEHNR and CDR2 FQNEAQ (reference sequence). This CDR3 is 16 amino acids long. Between the trimmed V and J ends, which lost 5 bases and 0 bases, there was a span of 11 bases.

This rearrangement joins TRBV28 to TRBJ1-4; D is perhaps TRBD1 (5 bases). This CDR3 contains 14 residues. CDR1 is MDHEN, CDR2 SYDVKM, per germline. Trimming cost V 6 bases and J 4 bases, with 12 bases left between them. The CDR3 reads CASRKGPDNEKLFF. CDR3 nucleotides: TGTGCCAGCAGAAAGGGACCTGATAATGAAAAACTGTTTTTT.

The chain links TRBV7-9 to TRBJ1-5, with 10 bases aligning to TRBD1. Germline CDR1 reads SEHNR; CDR2 reads FQNEAQ (reference sequence). The CDR3 consists of 16 residues. The V segment lost 5 bases and the J segment 0 bases; nucleotides outside the gene matches: 4. The DNA of the CDR3 is TGTGCCAGCAGCACCTGGACAGGGGGTAGCAATCAGCCCCAGCATTTT. Translation: CASSTWTGGSNQPQHF.